Below are 27 T cell receptor beta chains sequenced from a single sample in a study of T cells in Graves' hyperthyroidism and ophthalmopathy. Template material for amplifying TCR beta CDR3 regions consisted of RNA transcripts. Carried out on the TCR CDR3, a first-round RT-PCR used the HTBI primer set. TCRdb re-called the multiplex PCR reads through MiXCR, storing one row per CDR3 protein. The table includes over 500,000 distinct CDR3 sequences, 15% to 20% detected once. The sequenced material came from blood. These receptors were taken from a young woman with Graves' ophthalmopathy.

As concerns this clonotype: A junction boundary mismatches the germline segment, possibly from a read error. The chain joins TRBV29-1 to TRBJ1-1; TRBD1 is a possible D gene (5 bases). Germline V gene sequence: CDR1 SQVTM, CDR2 ANQGSEA. The CDR3 runs 11 residues. DNA for the CDR3: TGCAGCGTCGAAGGACACACAGAAGCTTTCTTT. This codes for CSVEGHTEAFF.

With respect to this clonotype: This may be a read error: a much more frequent sequence differs by one nucleotide. The gene calls are TRBV29-1 and TRBJ2-1, with D hard to call. The CDR3 extends over 14 amino acids. V lost 5 bases, J lost 3 bases, and 14 bases lay in between. Germline loops: CDR1 SQVTM, CDR2 ANQGSEA. CDR3 nucleotide sequence: TGCAGCGTTCCGGGCCTTCTCCTCTACAATGAGCAGTTCTTC. This gives the protein CSVPGLLLYNEQFF.

The sample holds a few counts of this clonotype. This chain connects TRBV6-4 to TRBJ1-2; TRBD1 is a possible D gene (5 bases). Trimming stripped 2 bases from V and 4 bases from J, with 5 bases between. Per the germline V gene, CDR1 is MRHNA and CDR2 is SNTAGT. This CDR3 has 12 residues. The DNA for the CDR3 is TGTGCCAGCAGTGACGGGACCTATGGCTACACCTTC. Translated: CASSDGTYGYTF.

This clonotype was seen only a few times. The chain has TRBV9 and TRBJ2-1; no clear D gene. There are 13 residues in the CDR3. V shed 0 bases and J shed 9 bases, with 10 bases lying between them. The germline gives CDR1 SGDLS, CDR2 YYNGEE. DNA for the CDR3: TGTGCCAGCAGCGTAGAATCCCGGGCTGAGCAGTTCTTC. Its translation is CASSVESRAEQFF.

The sample holds many counts of this clonotype. The rearrangement links TRBV5-1 to TRBJ1-1; the D is unclear. Trimming shortened V by 4 bases and J by 3 bases, and 16 bases separated the two germline ends. The CDR3 loop spans 15 amino acids. The V gene's germline CDR1 is SGHRS and CDR2 YFSETQ. The CDR3 DNA reads as TGCGCCAGCAGCGTAATAGGGCGGGCCGACACTGAAGCTTTCTTT. It translates to CASSVIGRADTEAFF.

This clonotype came up a few times. CDR3 loop: CASRPRSGDYNEQFF. CDR3 DNA sequence: TGCGCCAGCAGACCAAGGAGTGGAGACTACAATGAGCAGTTCTTC. This sequence joins TRBV4-1 and TRBJ2-1; D unclear. The V gene lost 6 bases and the J gene lost 3 bases, with 15 bases spanning the gap. This CDR3 spans 15 amino acids. Germline CDR1 reads MGHRA; CDR2 reads YSYEKL.

The gene calls are TRBV6-2 or TRBV6-3 and TRBJ1-6; D perhaps matches TRBD1 (6 bases). Germline CDR1 MNHEY, CDR2 SVGEGT. Trimming took 0 bases from V and 8 from J, leaving 11 bases between them. The CDR3 is made up of 15 amino acids. This chain's CDR3 is CASSYSIQGYSPLHF. The CDR3 DNA sequence: TGTGCCAGCAGTTACTCGATACAGGGATATTCACCCCTCCACTTT.

This clonotype was picked up many times. The rearrangement uses TRBV12-3 or TRBV12-4 and TRBJ2-3; D not certain. Deletions cut 4 bases from V and 0 bases from J, with 8 bases between. This CDR3 has 14 amino acids. The CDR3: CASSSTASTDTQYF. CDR3 coding DNA: TGTGCCAGCAGTTCAACAGCTAGCACAGATACGCAGTATTTT.

This clonotype was found many times. The chain couples TRBV7-2 to TRBJ2-7, with 7 bases fitting TRBD2. Germline V CDR1 and CDR2: SGHTA, FQGNSA. The CDR3 is made up of 15 amino acids. V lost 0 bases, J lost 3 bases, and 5 bases stayed unmatched. The CDR3 spells CASSLAGGFIYEQYF. In nucleotides, the CDR3 is TGTGCCAGCAGCTTAGCGGGAGGGTTCATCTACGAGCAGTACTTC.

The genes are TRBV19 and TRBJ1-1, with TRBD1 identical over 12 bases. V shed 4 bases, J shed 4 bases, and the junction held 4 bases outside the gene matches. The CDR3 totals 15 residues. Germline loops: CDR1 LNHDA, CDR2 SQIVND (reference sequence). The CDR3 reads CASSKGQGAITEAFF. CDR3 DNA sequence: TGTGCCAGTAGTAAGGGACAGGGGGCCATCACTGAAGCTTTCTTT.

V and J are TRBV7-6 and TRBJ2-6; 8 bases align to TRBD1. CDR1 is SGHVS and CDR2 is FNYEAQ in the germline V gene. V shed 5 bases, J shed 1 base, and the junction held 7 bases outside the gene matches. The CDR3 runs 17 residues. CDR3 sequence: CASSPGQVGSGANVLTF. CDR3 DNA: TGTGCCAGCAGCCCGGGACAGGTCGGGTCTGGGGCCAACGTCCTGACTTTC.

This clonotype was seen at least ten times. This rearrangement joins TRBV20-1 to TRBJ1-2; weak D call: TRBD1 (6 bases). Trimming took off 6 bases at V and 7 bases at J, with 15 bases between the two ends. This CDR3 comprises 12 residues. Germline CDR1 and CDR2: DFQATT and SNEGSKA (reference sequence). CDR3 nucleotide sequence: TGCAGTGCCCCCGACAGGCTAGGTGGCTACACCTTC. This codes for CSAPDRLGGYTF.

The chain is built from TRBV5-1 and TRBJ2-5; possible D gene TRBD1, 5 bases. The CDR3 runs to 16 residues. Per germline, CDR1 SGHRS and CDR2 YFSETQ. Between the trimmed V and J ends, which lost 0 bases and 2 bases, there was a span of 14 bases. The DNA of the CDR3 is TGCGCCAGCAGCTTGGCCGTAGGGGAAGAACAAGAGACCCAGTACTTC. It specifies CASSLAVGEEQETQYF.

Here the CDR3 reads CASIGSGNTIYF. The CDR3 DNA sequence: TGTGCCAGCATCGGCTCTGGAAACACCATATATTTT. The rearrangement links TRBV28 to TRBJ1-3, with D uncertain. Germline assignment: CDR1 MDHEN and CDR2 SYDVKM. V gave up 7 bases and J gave up 0 bases, with 4 bases separating them. This CDR3 comprises 12 residues.

The V and J genes are TRBV19 and TRBJ2-5; D possibly corresponds to TRBD2 (7 bases). CDR1 and CDR2 (germline): LNHDA, SQIVND (reference sequence). The CDR3 runs 13 residues. Deletions cut 9 bases from V and 5 bases from J, with 16 bases between. CDR3: CASEERGGETQYF. CDR3 bases: TGTGCCAGCGAAGAGAGGGGGGGTGAGACCCAGTACTTC.

This clonotype was seen many times. The rearrangement joins TRBV7-2 to TRBJ2-5; D gene unclear. Germline lookup yields CDR1 SGHTA and CDR2 FQGNSA. This CDR3 contains 14 residues. Trimming left V 1 base short and J 0 bases short, with 6 bases between. As DNA, the CDR3 is TGTGCCAGCAGCTTAGGGTTGTACCAAGAGACCCAGTACTTC. This gives the protein CASSLGLYQETQYF.

The chain has TRBV4-3 and TRBJ2-2, with 11 bases aligning to TRBD2. The CDR3 consists of 17 residues. J gave up 1 base and V 4 bases, and 5 bases lay outside the gene matches. Germline loops: CDR1 LGHNA, CDR2 YSLEER. Here the CDR3 DNA reads TGCGCCAGCAGCCGGTCAACTAGCGGGAGGAACACCGGGGAGCTGTTTTTT. It codes for CASSRSTSGRNTGELFF.

This clonotype was picked up many times. The chain has TRBV29-1 and TRBJ2-5; possibly TRBD2 for D (6 bases). There are 14 residues in the CDR3. V lost 3 bases and J lost 5, with 16 bases in between. Per the germline V gene, CDR1 is SQVTM and CDR2 is ANQGSEA. The CDR3 sequence: CSVDAGQREETQYF. In nucleotides, the CDR3 is TGCAGCGTTGACGCAGGCCAACGGGAGGAGACCCAGTACTTC.

This clonotype came up a few times. This chain joins TRBV13 and TRBJ1-6; TRBD1 matches 7 bases. CDR3 length equals 18 residues. V was pared by 1 base and J by 4 bases, with 10 bases of the junction left unmatched. Germline loops: CDR1 PRHDT, CDR2 FYEKMQ (reference sequence). The DNA of the CDR3 is TGTGCCAGCAGCTTAGTAGGGGGCGCAAATGATTATAATTCACCCCTCCACTTT. Protein sequence: CASSLVGGANDYNSPLHF.

This clonotype was counted at least ten times. The V gene is TRBV30, the J gene TRBJ2-5, with D possibly being TRBD1 (6 bases). CDR3 length: 15 amino acids. Germline V CDR1 and CDR2: GTSNPN, SVGIG (reference sequence). V lost 2 bases and J 4 bases, leaving 17 bases between the germline ends. The chain's CDR3 is CAWSSLGGGTETQYF. CDR3 DNA: TGTGCCTGGAGTTCCTTGGGTGGGGGCACAGAGACCCAGTACTTC.

This clonotype was detected ten times or more. This chain connects TRBV3-1 to TRBJ2-3; no clear D gene. The CDR3 runs to 11 residues. V lost 4 bases, J lost 5 bases, and 4 bases lay in between. Germline V gives CDR1 LGHDT, CDR2 YNNKEL (reference sequence). The CDR3 DNA is TGTGCCAGCAGCCGGGGAGATACGCAGTATTTT. Protein product: CASSRGDTQYF.

This sequence joins TRBV20-1 and TRBJ2-2; 9 bases are a match to TRBD2. The CDR3 runs to 16 residues. Looked up from germline, CDR1 is DFQATT and CDR2 is SNEGSKA (reference sequence). V lost 3 bases, J lost 6 bases, and 11 bases stayed unmatched. CDR3 sequence: CSARGGLASSSGELFF. The CDR3, as DNA: TGCAGTGCTAGGGGGGGACTAGCATCTTCGTCCGGGGAGCTGTTTTTT.

This clonotype has only a few counts. The chain couples TRBV6-1 to TRBJ1-1, with D unresolved. The CDR3 sequence is 13 residues long. From germline, CDR1 is MNHNS and CDR2 SASEGT. The V gene lost 5 bases and the J gene lost 4 bases, with 11 bases spanning the gap. The CDR3 protein is CASSPSLGTEAFF. CDR3 bases: TGTGCCAGCAGTCCCTCGCTCGGCACTGAAGCTTTCTTT.

This clonotype has a count of ten or more. The CDR3 reads CASSVGTVSETQYF. The CDR3 nucleotides are TGTGCCAGCAGCGTAGGGACAGTGTCAGAGACCCAGTACTTC. The chain combines TRBV9 with TRBJ2-5; possibly TRBD1 for D (6 bases). The CDR3 length is 14 residues. V was clipped by 0 bases and J by 4 bases, with 10 bases between them. Germline loops: CDR1 SGDLS, CDR2 YYNGEE.

The rearrangement uses TRBV6-2 or TRBV6-3 and TRBJ1-6; D is uncertain. V gave up 5 bases and J gave up 10 bases, with 21 bases separating them. CDR1 MNHEY and CDR2 SVGEGT come from the germline V gene. This CDR3 contains 16 residues. The CDR3 DNA sequence: TGTGCCAGCAGTCTCCGGGCCTCACCAAGGGAATCACCCCTCCACTTT. Amino acid sequence: CASSLRASPRESPLHF.

A few counts support this clonotype. V and J are TRBV6-2 or TRBV6-3 and TRBJ2-5; 7 positions agree with TRBD2. The V gene end was trimmed by 0 bases and the J gene end by 0 bases; junction bases not matched to a gene: 1. The CDR3 length is 15 residues. Germline-derived CDR1 and CDR2 are MNHEY and SVGEGT. The chain's CDR3 is CASSYSSGNQETQYF. The CDR3 coding sequence is TGTGCCAGCAGTTACTCGAGCGGGAACCAAGAGACCCAGTACTTC.

The chain combines TRBV7-9 with TRBJ2-7, with TRBD1 identical over 10 bases. CDR3 length: 21 amino acids. CDR1 and CDR2 (germline): SEHNR, FQNEAQ (reference sequence). With 1 base clipped from V and 2 bases from J, the junction kept 20 bases outside the gene matches. The CDR3 DNA is TGTGCCAGCAGCTTAGTGAGCGAGACAGGGGGCATACATGGAGGGCCCTACGAGCAGTACTTC. Amino acid sequence: CASSLVSETGGIHGGPYEQYF.